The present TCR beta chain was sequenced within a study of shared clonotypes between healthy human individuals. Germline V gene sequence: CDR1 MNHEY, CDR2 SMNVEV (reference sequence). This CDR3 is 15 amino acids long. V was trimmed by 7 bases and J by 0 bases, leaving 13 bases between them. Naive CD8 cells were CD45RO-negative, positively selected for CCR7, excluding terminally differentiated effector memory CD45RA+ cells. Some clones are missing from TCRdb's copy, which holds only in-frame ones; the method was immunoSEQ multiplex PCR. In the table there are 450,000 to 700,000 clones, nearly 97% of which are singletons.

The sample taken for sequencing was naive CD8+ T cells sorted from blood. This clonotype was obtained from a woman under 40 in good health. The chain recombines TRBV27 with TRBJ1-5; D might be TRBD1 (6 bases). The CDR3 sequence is CASNLQGYSNQPQHF. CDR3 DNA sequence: TGTGCCAGCAACCTACAGGGATATAGCAATCAGCCCCAGCATTTT.